This T cell receptor (beta chain) stems from a study of blood T cell repertoires in COVID-19. Authors' processing steps: For nucleated cells, counts were estimated from reference gene primer amplification. TCRdb's copy holds only in-frame clones and misses some; the assay was immunoSEQ multiplex PCR. Clone size and V and J calls were adopted from that table, with D and trimming inferred from the DNA. The sample includes some 350,000 clones, 90% of them seen just once. The ends lost 3 bases at V and 2 bases at J; junction bases unmatched: 9. CDR3 length: 16 residues. CDR1 and CDR2 (germline): SEHNR, FQNEAQ (reference sequence).

This chain uses TRBV7-9 with TRBJ1-1; TRBD1 matches 7 bases. Source material: peripheral blood. The receptor was derived from a man aged 18 to 35 with active or convalescent COVID-19. CDR3 nucleotide sequence: TGTGCCAGCAGCTTGCTAGGACAGGCGATTAACACTGAAGCTTTCTTT. It codes for CASSLLGQAINTEAFF.